The subject of this entry is one TCR beta chain. The antigen is unknown. Germline loops: CDR1 MNHNS, CDR2 SASEGT. The CDR3 has 15 residues. V gave up 8 bases and J gave up 0 bases, with 11 bases separating them. The data stem from a study of graft-versus-host responses after intestinal transplantation. Turning to the study itself: Anti-thymocyte globulin induction was given to all recipients, followed by tacrolimus and steroids for about 3 years.

Study results and limitations: The marrow of recipients harbored GvH clones, and ileum or blood showed some of them first.

TCRdb's table, derived via immunoSEQ multiplex PCR, lists solely in-frame clones and lacks some. The sample has 20,000 or so clones, roughly 90% seen once. The TCR comes from a human patient who received an intestinal transplant, so some T cells may come from the graft donor. The chain is built from TRBV6-1 and TRBJ2-6, with D tentatively TRBD1 (5 bases). Sample: PBMCs, taken 350 to 400 days after transplant. The DNA of the CDR3 is TGTGCCAGCGGGTTTGGGGCCTCTGGGGCCAACGTCCTGACTTTC. Its protein is CASGFGASGANVLTF.